A selection of T cell receptor beta chains follows, all from one sample in a study of synovial regulatory T cells in juvenile arthritis. Method: immunoSEQ multiplex PCR; TCRdb's copy keeps in-frame clones and lacks some. The table lists 7,500 to 10,000 clones. Material: Treg cells from blood. The receptor set was obtained from a donor younger than 30 with juvenile idiopathic arthritis. The CDR3 runs from the conserved cysteine through the conserved F or W.

j_call | v_call | cdr3_aa
TRBJ1-6 | TRBV7-2 | CASRYSYNSPLHF
TRBJ1-5 | TRBV6-4 | CASSDSKFGTIKSPYSNQPQHF
TRBJ2-1 | TRBV18 | CASSPFLGGAPYNEQFF
TRBJ1-2 | TRBV4-3 | CASSQAPNYGYTF
TRBJ2-1 | TRBV4-1 | CASSHLRQDNEQFF
TRBJ1-2 | TRBV4-3 | CASSQVGGQGALLYGYTF
TRBJ1-3 | TRBV19 | CASRTGQAGNTIYF
TRBJ1-1 | TRBV19 | CASSIQGAFF
TRBJ2-3 | TRBV6-6 | CASSPDSIPSTDTQYF
TRBJ1-6 | TRBV19 | CASSPAHLPPLHF
TRBJ2-3 | TRBV19 | CASSQRTVITDTQYF
TRBJ1-2 | TRBV6-6 | CASSRRNYGYTF
TRBJ1-5 | TRBV7-9 | CASSLARQPQHF
TRBJ1-2 | TRBV19 | CASSLRQGGYTF
TRBJ1-4 | TRBV6-6 | CASSRQGPNEKLFF
TRBJ2-7 | TRBV6-6 | CASSLPSSYEQYF
TRBJ2-7 | TRBV7-9 | CASSLNLADDEQYF
TRBJ2-7 | TRBV5-6 | CASSFPPGAQYF
TRBJ1-5 | TRBV5-6 | CASSLRGYQPQHF
TRBJ2-7 | TRBV4-3 | CASSQAPQGGNEQYF
TRBJ1-6 | TRBV6-5 | CASSYSISTVSSPLHF
TRBJ2-7 | TRBV7-2 | CASSQSGYEQYF
TRBJ1-4 | TRBV5-6 | CASSTRFRGGNEKLFF
TRBJ1-1 | TRBV5-4 | CASSFGGLYTEAFF
TRBJ1-6 | TRBV7-6 | CASSLGISNSPLHF
TRBJ1-3 | TRBV13 | CASSPLSGQGGNTIYF
TRBJ1-3 | TRBV19 | CASSFRDQGNTIYF
TRBJ2-7 | TRBV7-9 | CASSLYGTGPTYEQYF
TRBJ2-7 | TRBV4-1 | CASSQVGGTGGAWHF
TRBJ1-3 | TRBV7-2 | CASSFRNSGNTIYF
TRBJ2-1 | TRBV19 | CASGLAGAYNEQFF
TRBJ2-2 | TRBV6-1 | CASSEPGQNTGELFF
TRBJ1-2 | TRBV5-6 | CASSLIQGRGYTF
TRBJ1-4 | TRBV5-1 | CASSSGRQAVGEKLFF
TRBJ2-7 | TRBV18 | CASSPHPHEQYF
TRBJ1-1 | TRBV7-2 | CASSLGPQRAFF
TRBJ2-7 | TRBV5-1 | CASSPATGKYEQYF
TRBJ2-1 | TRBV5-8 | CASSFPAEQFF
TRBJ2-3 | TRBV10-3 | CAISESTRGRLTDTQYF
TRBJ2-7 | TRBV21-1 | CASSSLTRPYEQYF